This TCR beta chain stems from a study of Ad26.COV2.S vaccination and SARS-CoV-2 variants. Sequencing was performed with immunoSEQ multiplex PCR; in TCRdb, only in-frame clones are kept and a portion is missing. The sample has about 320,000 clones, around four fifths seen once; the top ten hold around 2.2%. The table lists this clone with a few counts. V dropped 4 bases and J dropped 10 bases, with 11 bases sitting between them. CDR1 is SNHLY and CDR2 is FYNNEI in the germline V gene. The length of the CDR3 is 13 residues. Treatment specified: about 20 received Ad26.COV2.S at low or high dose, single or two shots; 5 received placebo; per-sample allocation not given. Sampling was performed 63 days after the first vaccine or placebo injection.

The chain combines TRBV2 with TRBJ1-6; possible D gene TRBD1, 5 bases. The material sequenced was peripheral blood, taken in a trial of Ad26.COV2.S vaccine versus placebo. The TCR originated in a person between 18 and 65 years old who received the Ad26.COV2.S COVID-19 vaccine or a placebo. The CDR3 region is CASSGQSGSPLHF. Here the CDR3 DNA reads TGTGCCAGCAGTGGACAGTCGGGATCACCCCTCCACTTT.